Presented here are 3 T cell receptor beta chains from one specimen sequenced in a study of T-cell reconstitution after alpha-beta-depleted transplantation in children. Unique molecular identifiers were used in preparing the TCRbeta library. One entry per CDR3 protein results from TCRdb running MiXCR on the PCR reads. The data contain more than 90,000 distinct CDR3 sequences, roughly 8% of them seen just once; the ten biggest clones take up just under 7%. The specimen comprised PBMCs from the stem cell graft donor, sampled from the stem cell graft. The receptors come from a human donor who donated a stem cell graft to a child with congenital amegakaryocytic thrombocytopenia.

This clonotype was counted ten times or more. This chain connects TRBV25-1 to TRBJ1-4, with 7 nucleotides matching TRBD1. The V and J ends lost 3 bases and 8 bases, in that order; junction bases with no gene match: 9. CDR3 length: 15 amino acids. CDR1 is MGHDK, CDR2 SYGVNS, per germline. The CDR3 is CASSDSRQGDEKLFF. In DNA, the CDR3 is TGTGCCAGCAGTGACTCGAGACAGGGAGACGAAAAACTGTTTTTT.

This clonotype was recorded many times. The chain uses TRBV20-1 and TRBJ2-1; TRBD2 agrees at 7 bases. Germline CDR1 is DFQATT and CDR2 is SNEGSKA (reference sequence). This CDR3 spans 15 amino acids. Trimming removed 3 bases from V and 1 base from J; junction bases left unmatched: 6. The CDR3 nucleotides are TGCAGTGCTAGGGGAGGGAAAGGGTCCTACAATGAGCAGTTCTTC. Translated: CSARGGKGSYNEQFF.

This clonotype was detected ten times or more. This sequence joins TRBV29-1 and TRBJ2-1; 8 positions agree with TRBD2. After removal of 7 bases from V and 4 bases from J, the junction contained 12 bases not matched to a gene. The germline gives CDR1 SQVTM, CDR2 ANQGSEA. The CDR3 runs to 15 residues. The CDR3 region is CSGGRAGVKYNEQFF. In DNA form, the CDR3 reads TGCAGCGGAGGGCGAGCGGGAGTTAAATACAATGAGCAGTTCTTC.